This T cell receptor (beta chain) was identified in a study of human T cells and chemical hapten exposure. As for the study in general: Patches that contained 0.01% DPC were applied to the upper back and read at 6 days.

CDR1 is SQVTM, CDR2 ANQGSEA, per germline. CDR3 length: 10 residues. Trimming cost V 8 bases and J 2 bases, with 6 bases left between them. Overall study results and limits: DPC sensitization left the count of TCRs above 1 in 1000 unchanged. Donors in the study had alopecia, meaning their immune response may differ from healthy people's.

As originally analysed: Between about 23,224 and 750,000 TCRs appeared in each sample, and the median stood at roughly 100,000. TCRdb re-derived calls from the RACE reads in MiXCR, one entry per CDR3 protein. Clone size and V and J calls follow TCRdb, not the original study. The sample has 75,000 to 90,000 distinct CDR3 sequences, 10% seen once; the top ten hold approximately 4.7%. Time point in this sample: patch test 2, 6 weeks after DPC sensitization. The treatment was: therapeutic diphenylcyclopropenone sensitization with weekly scalp DPC. About this clonotype itself: What it binds is unknown.

The sequence was collected from a woman between 45 and 60 years old with alopecia areata. Some clones in this sample may be carry-over from other donors' samples. The chain recombines TRBV29-1 with TRBJ2-5; D uncertain. Source: whole blood, taken in connection with sensitization to the hapten diphenylcyclopropenone (DPC). The CDR3 region has the DNA TGCAGCTTCCAACAAGAGACCCAGTACTTC. This gives the protein CSFQQETQYF.